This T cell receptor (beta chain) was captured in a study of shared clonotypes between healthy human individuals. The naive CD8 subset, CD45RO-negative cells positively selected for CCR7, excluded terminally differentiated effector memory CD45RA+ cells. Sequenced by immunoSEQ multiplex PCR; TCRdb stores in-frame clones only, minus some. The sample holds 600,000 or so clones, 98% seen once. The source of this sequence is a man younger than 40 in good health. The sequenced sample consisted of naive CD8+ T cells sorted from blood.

CDR3 nucleotides: TGCGCCAGCAGCCAAGACCGAACGGACAATGAGCAGTTCTTC. This encodes CASSQDRTDNEQFF. The chain has TRBV4-3 and TRBJ2-1; D uncertain. Trimming removed 0 bases from V and 5 bases from J, with 8 bases in between. Germline V gene sequence: CDR1 LGHNA, CDR2 YSLEER. The CDR3 totals 14 residues.